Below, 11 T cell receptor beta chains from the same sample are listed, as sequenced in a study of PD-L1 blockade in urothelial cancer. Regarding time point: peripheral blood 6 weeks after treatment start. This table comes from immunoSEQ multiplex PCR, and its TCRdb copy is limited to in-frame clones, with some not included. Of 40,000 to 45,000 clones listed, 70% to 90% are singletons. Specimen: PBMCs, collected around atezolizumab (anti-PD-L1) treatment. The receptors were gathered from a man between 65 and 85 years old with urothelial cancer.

The CDR3 spells CASSLSGRWRETQYF. CDR3 coding DNA: TGTGCCAGCAGTCTTAGCGGGAGGTGGCGAGAGACCCAGTACTTC. The J gene is TRBJ2-5, the V gene TRBV28; TRBD2 matches at 10 bases. This CDR3 region has 15 residues. V was pared by 5 bases and J by 4 bases, with 7 bases of the junction left unmatched. Per germline, CDR1 MDHEN and CDR2 SYDVKM.

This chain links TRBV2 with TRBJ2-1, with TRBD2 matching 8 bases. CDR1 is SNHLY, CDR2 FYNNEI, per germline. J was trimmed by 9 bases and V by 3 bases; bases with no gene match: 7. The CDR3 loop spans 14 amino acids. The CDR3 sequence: CASSELAGLGEQFF. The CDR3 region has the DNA TGTGCCAGCAGTGAGTTAGCGGGGTTGGGTGAGCAGTTCTTC.

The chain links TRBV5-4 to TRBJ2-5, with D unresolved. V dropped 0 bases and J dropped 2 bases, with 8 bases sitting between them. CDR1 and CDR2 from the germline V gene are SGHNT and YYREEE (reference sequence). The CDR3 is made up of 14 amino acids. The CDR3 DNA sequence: TGTGCCAGCAGCTTGGGGGCAGCACAAGAGACCCAGTACTTC. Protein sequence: CASSLGAAQETQYF.

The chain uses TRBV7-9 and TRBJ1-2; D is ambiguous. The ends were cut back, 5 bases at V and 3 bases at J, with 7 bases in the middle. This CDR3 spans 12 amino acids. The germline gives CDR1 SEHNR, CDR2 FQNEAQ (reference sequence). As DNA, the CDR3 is TGTGCCAGCAGCCTTCTAGACTATGGCTACACCTTC. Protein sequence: CASSLLDYGYTF.

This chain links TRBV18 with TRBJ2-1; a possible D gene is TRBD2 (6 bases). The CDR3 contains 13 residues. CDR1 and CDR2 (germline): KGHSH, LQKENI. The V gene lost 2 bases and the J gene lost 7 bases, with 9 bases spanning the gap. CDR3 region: CASSPGTGNEQFF. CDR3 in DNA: TGTGCCAGCTCACCAGGGACTGGAAATGAGCAGTTCTTC.

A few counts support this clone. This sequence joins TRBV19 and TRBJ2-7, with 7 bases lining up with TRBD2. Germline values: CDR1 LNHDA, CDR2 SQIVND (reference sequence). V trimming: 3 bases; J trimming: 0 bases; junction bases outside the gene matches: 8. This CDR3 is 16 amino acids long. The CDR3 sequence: CASSIKAPSGSYEQYF. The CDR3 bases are TGTGCCAGTAGTATTAAGGCTCCTAGCGGCTCCTACGAGCAGTACTTC.

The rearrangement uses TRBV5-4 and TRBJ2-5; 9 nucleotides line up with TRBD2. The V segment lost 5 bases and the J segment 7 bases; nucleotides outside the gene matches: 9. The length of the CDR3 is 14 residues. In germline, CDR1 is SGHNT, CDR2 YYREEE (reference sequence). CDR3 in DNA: TGTGCCAGCAGTCAGGGACTAGCTGAAGGGACCCAGTACTTC. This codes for CASSQGLAEGTQYF.

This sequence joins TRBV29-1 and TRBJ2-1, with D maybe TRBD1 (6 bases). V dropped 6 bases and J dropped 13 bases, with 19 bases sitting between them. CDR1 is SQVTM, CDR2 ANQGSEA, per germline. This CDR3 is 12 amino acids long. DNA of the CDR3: TGCAGCGTCGCGCCAGGGGCTGGCTCCCAGTTCTTC. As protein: CSVAPGAGSQFF.

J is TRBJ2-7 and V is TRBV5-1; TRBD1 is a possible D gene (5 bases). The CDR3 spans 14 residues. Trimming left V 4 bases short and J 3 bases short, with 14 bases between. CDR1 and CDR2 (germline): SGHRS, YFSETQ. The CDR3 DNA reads TGCGCCAGCAGCACAGGCCCCCCGCTCTACGAGCAGTACTTC. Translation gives CASSTGPPLYEQYF.

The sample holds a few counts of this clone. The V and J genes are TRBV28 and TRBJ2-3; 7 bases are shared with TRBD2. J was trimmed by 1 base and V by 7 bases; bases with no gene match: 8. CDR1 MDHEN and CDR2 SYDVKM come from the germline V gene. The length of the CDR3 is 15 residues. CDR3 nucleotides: TGTGCCAGCAATCGGGGGGTTCGAGGCACAGATACGCAGTATTTT. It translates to CASNRGVRGTDTQYF. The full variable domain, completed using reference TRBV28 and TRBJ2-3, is DVKVTQSSRYLVKRTGEKVFLECVQDMDHENMFWYRQDPGLGLRLIYFSYDVKMKEKGDIPEGYSVSREKKERFSLILESASTNQTSMYLCASNRGVRGTDTQYFGPGTRLTVL.

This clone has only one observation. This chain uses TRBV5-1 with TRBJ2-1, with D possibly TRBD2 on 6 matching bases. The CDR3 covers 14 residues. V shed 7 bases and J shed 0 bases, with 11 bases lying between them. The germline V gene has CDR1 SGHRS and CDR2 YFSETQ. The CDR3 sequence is CASSAGSSYNEQFF. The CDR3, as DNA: TGCGCCAGCTCCGCGGGAAGCTCCTACAATGAGCAGTTCTTC.